Below are 7 T cell receptor beta chains sequenced from a single sample in a study of blood T cell repertoires in COVID-19. TCRdb's table, derived via immunoSEQ multiplex PCR, lists solely in-frame clones and lacks some. The table records 300,000 to 500,000 clones, roughly 88% of them present only once. Sequencing was done on a sample of PBMCs or T cells enriched from blood (not recorded which). Every receptor here comes from a woman between 25 and 40 years old with acute COVID-19.

This clone was seen a single time. This chain joins TRBV7-8 and TRBJ2-3; a weak D match, TRBD1 (6 bases). V gave up 6 bases and J gave up 6 bases, with 25 bases separating them. The CDR3 contains 17 residues. Germline V gene lookup returns CDR1 SGHVS and CDR2 FQNEAQ. This chain's CDR3 is CASRLRLRTDSWDTQYF. The CDR3 nucleotides read TGTGCCAGCAGACTCCGGCTCCGGACAGATTCATGGGATACGCAGTATTTT.

CDR3 in DNA: TGCGCCAGCAGTGATACCGGGACTAGCGGGGGGGCGGATGAGCAGTTCTTC. The encoded protein is CASSDTGTSGGADEQFF. The V and J genes are TRBV10-2 and TRBJ2-1; 16 bases fit TRBD2. V gave up 3 bases and J gave up 8 bases; unmatched junction bases: 7. CDR3 length equals 17 residues. Per the germline V gene, CDR1 is WSHSY and CDR2 is SAAADI.

The V call is TRBV11-2, the J call TRBJ2-6; D not resolved. V lost 0 bases to trimming and J lost 2 bases, with 8 bases between them. The CDR3 has 16 residues. CDR1 and CDR2 from the germline V gene are SGHAT and FQNNGV. The CDR3 protein is CASSLESFAGANVLTF. The CDR3 DNA follows: TGTGCCAGCAGCTTAGAGTCTTTTGCTGGGGCCAACGTCCTGACTTTC.

This chain connects TRBV7-3 to TRBJ2-1; TRBD2 agrees at 13 bases. J gave up 6 bases and V 5 bases, and 10 bases lay outside the gene matches. The germline V gene has CDR1 SGHTA and CDR2 FQGTGA. The length of the CDR3 is 17 residues. The CDR3 bases are TGTGCCAGCAGCCCCCGACCAGGACTAGCGGGGGTCAATGAGCAGTTCTTC. Protein: CASSPRPGLAGVNEQFF. Based on the CDR3 plus reference TRBV7-3 and TRBJ2-1, the full variable domain is GAGVSQTPSNKVTEKGKYVELRCDPISGHTALYWYRQSLGQGPEFLIYFQGTGAADDSGLPNDRFFAVRPEGSVSTLKIQRTERGDSAVYLCASSPRPGLAGVNEQFFGPGTRLTVL.

V and J are TRBV6-5 and TRBJ1-2, with 11 bases that match TRBD1. Germline lookup yields CDR1 MNHEY and CDR2 SVGAGI. The V gene end was trimmed by 7 bases and the J gene end by 2 bases; junction bases not matched to a gene: 3. The CDR3 sequence is 14 residues long. Here the CDR3 DNA reads TGTGCCAGCACCCGGACAGGGGGCAACTATGGCTACACCTTC. Its translation is CASTRTGGNYGYTF.

This chain uses TRBV5-1 with TRBJ1-4, with D hard to call. CDR1 and CDR2 from the germline V gene are SGHRS and YFSETQ. The CDR3 is 14 amino acids. V lost 2 bases and J lost 4, with 9 bases in between. This CDR3 is CASSFDISNEKLFF. The CDR3 bases are TGCGCCAGCAGCTTTGACATAAGTAATGAAAAACTGTTTTTT.

This clone was counted a few times. This chain links TRBV6-5 with TRBJ1-4; D is uncertain. Germline CDR1 reads MNHEY; CDR2 reads SVGAGI. Trimming pared 2 bases from V and 3 bases from J, leaving 10 bases between. The CDR3 extends over 15 amino acids. CDR3 nucleotides: TGTGCCAGCAGTTACGGGAGGGTTGCTAATGAAAAACTGTTTTTT. Translating gives CASSYGRVANEKLFF.